This T cell receptor beta chain was captured in a study of T-cell reconstitution after alpha-beta-depleted transplantation in children. For TCRbeta, the library was prepared with unique molecular identifiers. Via MiXCR, TCRdb re-called the PCR reads, giving one row per CDR3 protein. The table includes 300,000 or so distinct CDR3 sequences, approximately 23% detected once. Trimming left V 5 bases short and J 0 bases short, with 10 bases between. The CDR3 spans 15 residues. This clonotype was seen many times. The input for sequencing was PBMCs, mostly from graft donor cells, taken 180 days after TCRalphabeta/CD19-depleted stem cell transplant. The sequence was collected from a male patient between 10 and 17 years old who had a stem cell transplant for acute lymphoblastic leukemia, so the T cells may come from the graft donor. The V gene is TRBV12-3 or TRBV12-4, the J gene TRBJ2-2; the D is unclear. In DNA form, the CDR3 reads TGTGCCAGCAGTCCTCGTAGGGCGAACACCGGGGAGCTGTTTTTT. Its translation is CASSPRRANTGELFF.